The 20 T cell receptor beta chains below all came from one sample that was sequenced in a study of blood T cells in healthy people across ages. Primed by a sample-barcoded 5' primer and a J-beta primer mix, a second PCR proceeded for about 7 to 11 cycles. TCRdb used MiXCR to reprocess the 5' RACE reads, holding one entry per CDR3 protein. The sample consists of around 850,000 distinct CDR3 sequences, about 34% of them appearing once. The sequenced sample consisted of blood. These receptor sequences come from a man younger than 30 in good health.

This clonotype showed up just a few times. The chain combines TRBV5-1 with TRBJ2-3; tentatively, D is TRBD1 or TRBD2 (5 bases each). The CDR3 has 15 residues. Germline V gene lookup returns CDR1 SGHRS and CDR2 YFSETQ. The germline V and J ends were trimmed by 2 bases and 2 bases, with 12 bases remaining between them. DNA for the CDR3: TGCGCCAGCAGCTTTGAAGGGACCCCCACAGATACGCAGTATTTT. Protein product: CASSFEGTPTDTQYF.

This clonotype was observed at least ten times. CDR3 in DNA: TGCAGTGCTAGAGGAACTAGCGGGGGGTACAATGAGCAGTTCTTC. Protein sequence: CSARGTSGGYNEQFF. The chain carries TRBV20-1 and TRBJ2-1; TRBD2 agrees at 12 bases. The germline V gene encodes CDR1 DFQATT and CDR2 SNEGSKA (reference sequence). V gave up 1 base and J gave up 4 bases; unmatched junction bases: 2. This CDR3 is 15 amino acids long.

This clonotype came up a few times. The V and J genes are TRBV6-2 or TRBV6-3 and TRBJ2-1, with D perhaps TRBD1 or TRBD2 (5 bases each). Germline CDR1 is MNHEY and CDR2 is SVGEGT. Trimming took 7 bases from V and 3 from J, leaving 16 bases between them. The length of the CDR3 is 15 residues. CDR3 in amino acids: CASTFLWGFYNEQFF. DNA for the CDR3: TGTGCCAGCACCTTCCTTTGGGGGTTCTACAATGAGCAGTTCTTC.

This chain connects TRBV9 to TRBJ1-2; maybe TRBD1 (6 bases). The CDR3 loop spans 14 amino acids. Per the germline V gene, CDR1 is SGDLS and CDR2 is YYNGEE. The ends were cut back, 0 bases at V and 7 bases at J, with 13 bases in the middle. CDR3 DNA sequence: TGTGCCAGCAGCGTAGCCGCAGGGGATGGTGGCTACACCTTC. Protein: CASSVAAGDGGYTF.

The genes are TRBV11-1 and TRBJ2-1; TRBD2 matches at 15 bases. V was clipped by 5 bases and J by 3 bases; unmatched bases: 11. CDR3 length equals 19 residues. Germline V CDR1 and CDR2: SGHAT, FQDESV (reference sequence). In nucleotides, the CDR3 is TGTGCCAGCAGCCTGGGGACTAGCGGGGGGCCCCACCGCTACAATGAGCAGTTCTTC. Protein sequence: CASSLGTSGGPHRYNEQFF. Using reference TRBV11-1 and TRBJ2-1 for the parts outside the CDR3, the full variable domain is EAEVAQSPRYKITEKSQAVAFWCDPISGHATLYWYRQILGQGPELLVQFQDESVVDDSQLPKDRFSAERLKGVDSTLKIQPAELGDSAMYLCASSLGTSGGPHRYNEQFFGPGTRLTVL.

This clonotype has only a few counts. The V gene is TRBV6-1, the J gene TRBJ2-7; 8 bases fit TRBD1. The germline V gene encodes CDR1 MNHNS and CDR2 SASEGT. The CDR3 totals 15 residues. Trimming removed 2 bases from V and 3 bases from J; junction bases left unmatched: 6. Here the CDR3 DNA reads TGTGCCAGCAGTGAACCCTCCGGGACAGGCTACGAGCAGTACTTC. This sequence encodes CASSEPSGTGYEQYF.

In its sample, this clonotype was seen once. The rearrangement uses TRBV10-3 and TRBJ1-5, with TRBD1 as a possible D gene (6 bases). This CDR3 spans 14 amino acids. Trimming shortened V by 4 bases and J by 0 bases, and 7 bases separated the two germline ends. In germline, CDR1 is ENHRY, CDR2 SYGVKD. The DNA for the CDR3 is TGTGCCATCAGTGGACAGGCTAGCAATCAGCCCCAGCATTTT. Translated: CAISGQASNQPQHF.

The table lists this clonotype with a few counts. An end of the junction differs from the germline gene, which may be a read error. The chain has TRBV7-7 and TRBJ2-7; maybe TRBD2 (6 bases). Germline V gene lookup returns CDR1 SSHAT and CDR2 FNYEAQ (reference sequence). This CDR3 spans 16 amino acids. CDR3 protein: CASSPWGSGEVDEQYF. In nucleotides, the CDR3 is TGTGCTAGCAGCCCTTGGGGCTCGGGAGAGGTAGATGAGCAGTACTTC.

Ten or more counts support this clonotype. The chain is built from TRBV20-1 and TRBJ2-7, with TRBD1 identical over 7 bases. V gave up 6 bases and J gave up 2 bases; unmatched junction bases: 4. The CDR3 covers 12 residues. Germline V lookup: CDR1 DFQATT, CDR2 SNEGSKA (reference sequence). Written as DNA, the CDR3 is TGCAGTGCAGGGGACAGACCCTACGAGCAGTACTTC. Amino acid sequence: CSAGDRPYEQYF.

The V gene is TRBV20-1, the J gene TRBJ1-4; unclear D gene. The CDR3 consists of 17 residues. Trimming cost V 0 bases and J 3 bases, with 17 bases left between them. Looked up from germline, CDR1 is DFQATT and CDR2 is SNEGSKA (reference sequence). The CDR3 loop is CSARDVGVGSANEKLFF. CDR3 bases: TGCAGTGCTAGAGATGTCGGGGTAGGGTCGGCTAATGAAAAACTGTTTTTT.

The J gene is TRBJ2-2, the V gene TRBV5-1; D may correspond to TRBD1 or TRBD2 (5 bases each). With 2 bases removed from V and 4 bases from J, the gap between germline ends came to 12 bases. The CDR3 is made up of 15 amino acids. Per germline, CDR1 SGHRS and CDR2 YFSETQ. The CDR3 DNA is TGCGCCAGCAGCTTTGTACCCGGGGCCACCGGGGAGCTGTTTTTT. Translation gives CASSFVPGATGELFF.

The genes are TRBV10-3 and TRBJ2-5; 9 bases are a match to TRBD2. Germline assignment: CDR1 ENHRY and CDR2 SYGVKD. Trimming at V came to 0 bases and at J to 11 bases, leaving 10 bases not matched to a gene. There are 15 residues in the CDR3. The CDR3, as DNA: TGTGCCATCAGTGAGTCAGTAGCGGGGGTAAATGAGCAGTACTTC. Its protein product is CAISESVAGVNEQYF.

This clonotype was counted many times. The V gene is TRBV7-2, the J gene TRBJ2-1; TRBD1 aligns across 7 bases. Looked up from germline, CDR1 is SGHTA and CDR2 is FQGNSA. This CDR3 spans 14 amino acids. Germline trimming cut 4 bases from V and 4 bases from J; bases unmatched to any gene: 4. CDR3 amino acids: CASSYGQAYNEQFF. DNA of the CDR3: TGTGCCAGCAGCTATGGACAGGCTTACAATGAGCAGTTCTTC.

This clonotype was counted between two and nine times. The chain is built from TRBV7-2 and TRBJ1-2; D is undetermined. The CDR3 contains 16 residues. Trimming took 1 base from V and 4 from J, leaving 16 bases between them. CDR1 and CDR2 (germline): SGHTA, FQGNSA. CDR3 amino acids: CASSLGSVGEGYGYTF. CDR3 DNA: TGTGCCAGCAGCTTAGGTAGCGTGGGTGAAGGCTATGGCTACACCTTC.

The chain combines TRBV9 with TRBJ2-1; possibly TRBD2 for D (5 bases). Germline lookup yields CDR1 SGDLS and CDR2 YYNGEE. The CDR3 sequence is 13 residues long. With 4 bases removed from V and 13 bases from J, the gap between germline ends came to 18 bases. CDR3 sequence (DNA): TGTGCCAGCAGCCCTCAAGACGGGGAGACCCAGTTCTTC. It is translated as CASSPQDGETQFF.

The gene calls are TRBV12-3 or TRBV12-4 and TRBJ2-3, with 7 bases aligning to TRBD2. This CDR3 is 15 amino acids long. With 2 bases clipped from V and 3 bases from J, the junction kept 5 bases outside the gene matches. The CDR3 reads CASSLPGGGTDTQYF. For the CDR3, the DNA is TGTGCCAGCAGTTTACCGGGCGGGGGAACAGATACGCAGTATTTT.

This chain links TRBV20-1 with TRBJ2-2; 14 bases are a match to TRBD2. Trimming cost V 6 bases and J 5 bases; bases outside gene matches: 8. The germline V gene has CDR1 DFQATT and CDR2 SNEGSKA (reference sequence). This CDR3 region has 16 residues. This CDR3 reads CSAEPRTSGRTGELFF. CDR3 nucleotide sequence: TGCAGTGCGGAGCCAAGGACTAGCGGGAGGACCGGGGAGCTGTTTTTT.

Ten or more counts support this clonotype. The chain joins TRBV12-5 to TRBJ2-5; 7 bases are a match to TRBD1. Germline V gene data show CDR1 as LGHNT and CDR2 as FRNRAP. The CDR3 is 12 residues long. The junction had 6 bases not matched to a gene; V was cut back by 8 bases and J by 6 bases. The CDR3 sequence is CASPQGRKTQYF. Here the CDR3 DNA reads TGTGCTAGTCCACAGGGGCGAAAGACCCAGTACTTC.

This clonotype was detected ten times or more. One end of the junction is discordant with germline, which a read error may explain. DNA for the CDR3: TGTGCCAGCACCCAAAATCCCGCAGGGGGTACGAATGGCTACACCTTC. Translated: CASTQNPAGGTNGYTF. This sequence joins TRBV4-2 and TRBJ1-2; 7 bases align to TRBD1. The germline CDR1 and CDR2 sequences are LGHNA and YNFKEQ. This CDR3 spans 16 amino acids.

J is TRBJ2-1 and V is TRBV9; D is possibly TRBD2 (7 bases). Between the trimmed V and J ends, which lost 6 bases and 5 bases, there was a span of 18 bases. The CDR3 covers 15 residues. Per germline, CDR1 SGDLS and CDR2 YYNGEE. CDR3: CASNPPGGGHNEQFF. In DNA, the CDR3 is TGTGCCAGCAATCCCCCAGGCGGGGGCCACAATGAGCAGTTCTTC.